This T cell receptor (beta chain) emerged from a study of Graves' ophthalmopathy and Graves' hyperthyroidism. The V gene lost 7 bases and the J gene lost 4 bases, with 13 bases spanning the gap. Per germline, CDR1 SNHLY and CDR2 FYNNEI. CDR3 length: 13 residues. The sample holds a few counts of this clonotype. Exclusion applied to patients with other autoimmune diseases, uncontrolled infections, pregnancy or lactation. RNA transcripts served as template for amplifying TCR beta CDR3 sequences. Following a first-round RT-PCR that used HTBI primers, a second-round multiplex PCR was carried out. Each CDR3 protein gets one entry after TCRdb re-called the multiplex PCR reads with MiXCR. The data hold about 220,000 distinct CDR3 sequences, with about a fifth observed a single time.

The rearrangement joins TRBV2 to TRBJ1-1, with unresolved D. The specimen sequenced was peripheral blood. The clonotype originates from a woman aged 50 to 60 with Graves' ophthalmopathy. This CDR3 is CASNFLQATEAFF. CDR3 bases: TGTGCCAGCAACTTCTTGCAGGCCACTGAAGCTTTCTTT.